This entry describes one TCR beta chain. Its cognate antigen is unknown. These data belong to a study of T-cell reconstitution after alpha-beta-depleted transplantation in children. The study, taken as a whole, reports: From surviving recipient T cells and thymic progenitors came the high day-60 TCRbeta diversity observed in some patients. Newly made T cells mostly supplied T-cell counts and diversity one year after transplant. It was reported that alpha-beta T cells came from several hundred expanded graft clones (about two months after transplant).

Germline V gene lookup returns CDR1 DFQATT and CDR2 SNEGSKA (reference sequence). V was clipped by 1 base and J by 5 bases, with 15 bases between them. The CDR3 runs 15 residues. For TCRbeta, the library was prepared with unique molecular identifiers. One entry per CDR3 protein, called by TCRdb with MiXCR from the PCR reads. Of roughly 400,000 distinct CDR3 sequences listed, about 45% are singletons. The sequences come from PBMCs, collected before TCRalphabeta/CD19-depleted stem cell transplant. The TCR was taken from a girl between 2 and 10 years old with aplastic anemia, due to receive a stem cell transplant. V usage is TRBV20-1 and J usage is TRBJ2-1, with D hard to call. The CDR3 is CSARALGGPHNEQFF. The CDR3 DNA sequence: TGCAGTGCTAGAGCACTTGGCGGCCCACACAATGAGCAGTTCTTC.